The text below deals with one T cell receptor beta chain. This entry is derived from a study of sequential checkpoint blockade in melanoma. Treatment described: randomized to nivolumab then ipilimumab (arm A) or the reverse (arm B). V was pared by 3 bases and J by 6 bases, with 15 bases between. Germline lookup yields CDR1 MNHEY and CDR2 SMNVEV (reference sequence). The CDR3 loop spans 15 amino acids. The assay was immunoSEQ multiplex PCR, and TCRdb's table has in-frame clones only and misses some. The data hold under 40,000 clones, with 80% to 90% observed a single time. Sequences were derived from CD8+ T cells sorted from blood (inferred from file names), sampled from a patient given nivolumab and ipilimumab in sequence. V usage is TRBV27 and J usage is TRBJ2-1, with D tentatively TRBD2 (6 bases). This TCR was recovered from a human donor with melanoma. CDR3 sequence reads: CASSFSGGNPNEQFF. The CDR3 nucleotides read TGTGCCAGCAGTTTTTCCGGAGGGAATCCCAATGAGCAGTTCTTC.